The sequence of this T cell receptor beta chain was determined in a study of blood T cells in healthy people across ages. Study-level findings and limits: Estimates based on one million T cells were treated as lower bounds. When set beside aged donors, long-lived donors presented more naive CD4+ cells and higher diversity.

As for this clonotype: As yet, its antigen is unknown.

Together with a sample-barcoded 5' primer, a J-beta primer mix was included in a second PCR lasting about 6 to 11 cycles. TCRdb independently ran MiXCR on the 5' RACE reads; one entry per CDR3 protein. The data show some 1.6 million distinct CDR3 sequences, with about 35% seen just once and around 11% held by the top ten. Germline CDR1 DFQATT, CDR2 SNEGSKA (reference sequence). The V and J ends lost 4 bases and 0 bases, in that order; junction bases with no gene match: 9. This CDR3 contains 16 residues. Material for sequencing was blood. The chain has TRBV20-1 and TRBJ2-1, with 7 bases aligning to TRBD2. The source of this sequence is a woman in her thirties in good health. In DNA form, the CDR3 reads TGCAGTGCTAACCTCAGGGTAGCGGGCTCCTACAATGAGCAGTTCTTC. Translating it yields CSANLRVAGSYNEQFF.